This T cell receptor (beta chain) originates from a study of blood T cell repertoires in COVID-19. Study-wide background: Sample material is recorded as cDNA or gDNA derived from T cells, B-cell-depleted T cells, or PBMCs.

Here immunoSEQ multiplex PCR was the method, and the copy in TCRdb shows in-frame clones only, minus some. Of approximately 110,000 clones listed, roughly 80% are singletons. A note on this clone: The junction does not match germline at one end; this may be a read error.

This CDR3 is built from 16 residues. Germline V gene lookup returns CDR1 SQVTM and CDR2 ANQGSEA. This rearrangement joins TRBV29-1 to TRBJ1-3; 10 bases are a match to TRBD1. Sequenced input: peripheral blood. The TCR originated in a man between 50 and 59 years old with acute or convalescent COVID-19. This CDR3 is CSVEAEWDRGRNTIYF. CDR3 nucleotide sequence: TGCAGCGTCGAAGCGGAATGGGACAGGGGCAGAAACACCATATATTTT. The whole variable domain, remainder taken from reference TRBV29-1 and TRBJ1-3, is SAVISQKPSRDICQRGTSLTIQCQVDSQVTMMFWYRQQPGQSLTLIATANQGSEATYESGFVIDKFPISRPNLTFSTLTVSNMSPEDSSIYLCSVEAEWDRGRNTIYFGEGSWLTVV.